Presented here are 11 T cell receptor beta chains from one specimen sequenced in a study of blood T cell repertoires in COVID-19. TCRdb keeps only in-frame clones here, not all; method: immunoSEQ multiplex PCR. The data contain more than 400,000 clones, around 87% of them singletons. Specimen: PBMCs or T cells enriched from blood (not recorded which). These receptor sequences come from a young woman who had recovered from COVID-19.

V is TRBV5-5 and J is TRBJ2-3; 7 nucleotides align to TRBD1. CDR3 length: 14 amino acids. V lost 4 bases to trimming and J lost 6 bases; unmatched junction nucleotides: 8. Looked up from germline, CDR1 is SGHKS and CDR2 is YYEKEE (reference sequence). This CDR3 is CASSPPGGVDTQYF. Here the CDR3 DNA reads TGTGCCAGCAGCCCGCCAGGGGGAGTGGATACGCAGTATTTT.

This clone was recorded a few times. This CDR3 is CASSETLNEQFF. The CDR3 DNA follows: TGTGCCAGCAGCGAGACTCTCAATGAGCAGTTCTTC. This rearrangement joins TRBV2 to TRBJ2-1; D gene uncertain. The germline CDR1 and CDR2 sequences are SNHLY and FYNNEI. V was cut by 6 bases and J by 6 bases, with 9 bases left in between. This CDR3 spans 12 amino acids.

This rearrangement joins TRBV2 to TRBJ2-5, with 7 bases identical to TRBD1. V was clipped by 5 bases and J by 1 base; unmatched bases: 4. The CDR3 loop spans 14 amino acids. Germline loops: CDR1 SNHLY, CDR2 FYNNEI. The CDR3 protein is CASSPGQTQETQYF. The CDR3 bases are TGTGCCAGCAGTCCGGGACAGACCCAAGAGACCCAGTACTTC.

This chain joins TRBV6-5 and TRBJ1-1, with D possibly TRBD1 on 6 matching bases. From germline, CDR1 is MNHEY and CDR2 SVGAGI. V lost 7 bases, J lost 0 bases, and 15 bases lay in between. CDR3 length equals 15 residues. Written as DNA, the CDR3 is TGTGCCAGCACGTTAGGGCAGGGGCTGAACACTGAAGCTTTCTTT. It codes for CASTLGQGLNTEAFF.

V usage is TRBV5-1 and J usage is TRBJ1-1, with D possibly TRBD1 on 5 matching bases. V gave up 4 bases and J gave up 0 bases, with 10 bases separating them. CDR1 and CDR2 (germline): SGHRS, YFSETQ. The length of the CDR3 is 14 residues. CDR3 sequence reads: CASSPGLMNTEAFF. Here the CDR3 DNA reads TGCGCCAGCAGCCCGGGACTCATGAACACTGAAGCTTTCTTT. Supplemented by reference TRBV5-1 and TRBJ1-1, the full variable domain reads KAGVTQTPRYLIKTRGQQVTLSCSPISGHRSVSWYQQTPGQGLQFLFEYFSETQRNKGNFPGRFSGRQFSNSRSEMNVSTLELGDSALYLCASSPGLMNTEAFFGQGTRLTVV.

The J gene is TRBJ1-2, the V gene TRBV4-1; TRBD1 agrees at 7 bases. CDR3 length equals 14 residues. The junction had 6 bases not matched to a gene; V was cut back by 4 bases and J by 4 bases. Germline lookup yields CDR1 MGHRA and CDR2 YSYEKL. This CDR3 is CASSPRQGGYGYTF. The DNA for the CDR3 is TGCGCCAGCAGCCCTCGACAGGGAGGCTATGGCTACACCTTC.

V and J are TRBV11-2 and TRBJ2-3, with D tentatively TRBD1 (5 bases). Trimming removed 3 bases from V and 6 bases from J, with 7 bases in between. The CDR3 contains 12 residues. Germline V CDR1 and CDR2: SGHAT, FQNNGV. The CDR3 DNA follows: TGTGCCAGCAGCTTGACAGCGGATACGCAGTATTTT. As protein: CASSLTADTQYF.

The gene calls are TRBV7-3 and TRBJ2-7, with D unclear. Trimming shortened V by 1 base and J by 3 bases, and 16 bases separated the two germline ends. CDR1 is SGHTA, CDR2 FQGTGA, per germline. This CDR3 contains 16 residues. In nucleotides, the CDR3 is TGTGCCAGCAGCTTAATTGACAACAGTAAACGCTACGAGCAGTACTTC. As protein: CASSLIDNSKRYEQYF.

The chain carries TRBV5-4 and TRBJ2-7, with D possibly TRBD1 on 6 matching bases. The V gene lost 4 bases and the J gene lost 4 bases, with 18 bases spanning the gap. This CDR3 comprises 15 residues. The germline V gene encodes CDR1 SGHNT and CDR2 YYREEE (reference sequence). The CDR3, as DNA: TGTGCCAGCAGCCGTTCCGGGACACCTGCATACGAGCAGTACTTC. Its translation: CASSRSGTPAYEQYF.

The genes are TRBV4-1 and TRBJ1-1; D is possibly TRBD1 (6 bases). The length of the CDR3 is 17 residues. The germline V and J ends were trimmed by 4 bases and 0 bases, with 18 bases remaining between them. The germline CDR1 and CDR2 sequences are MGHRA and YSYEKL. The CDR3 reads CASSRPGQPMMNTEAFF. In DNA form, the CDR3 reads TGCGCCAGCAGCCGGCCGGGACAACCGATGATGAACACTGAAGCTTTCTTT.

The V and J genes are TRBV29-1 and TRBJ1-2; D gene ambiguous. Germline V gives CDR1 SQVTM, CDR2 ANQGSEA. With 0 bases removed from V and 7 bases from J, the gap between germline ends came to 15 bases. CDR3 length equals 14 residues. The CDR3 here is CSVEDLSIASGYTF. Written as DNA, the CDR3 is TGCAGCGTTGAAGACCTCTCTATCGCAAGTGGCTACACCTTC.